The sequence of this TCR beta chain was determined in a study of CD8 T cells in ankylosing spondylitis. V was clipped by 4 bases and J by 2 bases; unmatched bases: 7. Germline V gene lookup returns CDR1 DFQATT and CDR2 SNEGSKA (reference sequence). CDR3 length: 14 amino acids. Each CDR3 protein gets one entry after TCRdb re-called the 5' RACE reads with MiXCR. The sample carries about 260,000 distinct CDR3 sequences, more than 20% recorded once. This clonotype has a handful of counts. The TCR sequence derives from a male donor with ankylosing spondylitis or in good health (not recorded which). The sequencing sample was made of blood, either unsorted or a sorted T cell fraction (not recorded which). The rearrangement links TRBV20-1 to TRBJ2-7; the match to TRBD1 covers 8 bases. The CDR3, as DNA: TGCAGTGCTACCGCACGGACAGGGACCTACGAGCAGTACTTC. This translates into CSATARTGTYEQYF.